What follows are 2 T cell receptor beta chains derived from one specimen sequenced in a study of CD8 T cells in ankylosing spondylitis (dated by TCRdb to between 2016 and 2019). The protocol used for the library was 5' RACE. TCRdb lists the instrument as Illumina HiSeq 2500. The public reads were quality trimmed at Q25 with fastp and then assembled into clones with MiXCR by TCRdb, keeping productive beta chains. Rows merge per CDR3 protein into single entries with the most common DNA and genes. The sample table shows hundreds of thousands of distinct CDR3 sequences, and less than 25% are seen once. The ten largest account for approximately 3.7% of the sample. Specimen: blood, either unsorted or a sorted T cell fraction (not recorded which). These receptors came from a female donor with ankylosing spondylitis or in good health (not recorded which).

This clonotype showed up many times. V and J are TRBV5-1 and TRBJ1-5; 7 nucleotides agree with TRBD1. The CDR3 consists of 17 residues. Germline lookup yields CDR1 SGHRS and CDR2 YFSETQ. The junction had 13 bases not matched to a gene; V was cut back by 5 bases and J by 2 bases. As DNA, the CDR3 is TGCGCCAGCAGTTTCCCCCCGGCCACAGGGGGCAATCAGCCCCAGCATTTT. Encoded protein: CASSFPPATGGNQPQHF.

The V call is TRBV4-3, the J call TRBJ1-1, with 9 bases lining up with TRBD1. The CDR3 length is 14 residues. Germline V gives CDR1 LGHNA, CDR2 YSLEER. Trimming cost V 2 bases and J 8 bases; bases outside gene matches: 6. This CDR3 reads CASSQTGTGREAFF. CDR3 sequence (DNA): TGCGCCAGCAGCCAAACCGGGACAGGGAGAGAAGCTTTCTTT.